The rows below give T cell receptor beta chains drawn from one sample of a study of T cell responses to AZD1222 COVID-19 vaccine. Some clones are missing from TCRdb's copy, which holds only in-frame ones; the method was immunoSEQ multiplex PCR. The sample has roughly 110,000 clones; around 91% are singletons. Sample: peripheral blood, taken on day 0 of AZD1222 vaccination. These receptors came from an adult in good health. CDR3s include the opening cysteine and the closing phenylalanine or tryptophan. A D gene is named only where the DNA matches it firmly. Clone size is stated in some rows and not others, as once, few, many or a class when expanded.

j_call,clone_size,v_call,d_call,cdr3_nt,cdr3_aa
TRBJ2-7,NA,TRBV4-3,NA,TGCGCCAGCAGCCTCGGGACCGGAGAGTACGAGCAGTACTTC,CASSLGTGEYEQYF
TRBJ1-1,once,TRBV11-2,NA,TGTGCCAGCAGCTGGAGGGGGAACACTGAAGCTTTCTTT,CASSWRGNTEAFF
TRBJ2-1,few,TRBV7-9,NA,TGTGCCAGCAGTCTCGTTATCTCCTACAATGAGCAGTTCTTC,CASSLVISYNEQFF
TRBJ1-5,NA,TRBV6-5,NA,TGTGCCAGCAGGGCAATAGGGGTCGAGAATCAGCCCCAGCATTTT,CASRAIGVENQPQHF
TRBJ1-3,NA,TRBV10-3,NA,TGTGCCATCAGTGAGGTGGGAAACACCATATATTTT,CAISEVGNTIYF
TRBJ2-5,NA,TRBV6-1,NA,TGTGCCAGCAGGGAAGTGTACCAAGAGACCCAGTACTTC,CASREVYQETQYF
TRBJ1-6,NA,TRBV2,NA,TGTGCCAGCAGGGAGGACACTTGGAATTCACCCCTCCACTTT,CASREDTWNSPLHF
TRBJ1-6,NA,TRBV5-5,NA,TGTGCCAGCAGCGATCGAGGTGACTCCTATAATTCACCCCTCCACTTT,CASSDRGDSYNSPLHF
TRBJ2-3,NA,TRBV12-3/TRBV12-4,NA,TGTGCCAGCAGTTTAGGCTCGCTAGTCCAGTATTTT,CASSLGSLVQYF
TRBJ1-6,NA,TRBV2,TRBD1,TGTGCCAGCAGATTAAACGACAGGGCCTATAATTCACCCCTCCACTTT,CASRLNDRAYNSPLHF
TRBJ1-2,NA,TRBV4-2,TRBD1,TGTGCCAGCAGCCAAGAGGGGAACAGGGGGCTCGCCGGCTACACCTTC,CASSQEGNRGLAGYTF
TRBJ2-3,NA,TRBV6-5,NA,TGTGCCAGCAGTTATATGGGTCCTGGCACAGATACGCAGTATTTT,CASSYMGPGTDTQYF